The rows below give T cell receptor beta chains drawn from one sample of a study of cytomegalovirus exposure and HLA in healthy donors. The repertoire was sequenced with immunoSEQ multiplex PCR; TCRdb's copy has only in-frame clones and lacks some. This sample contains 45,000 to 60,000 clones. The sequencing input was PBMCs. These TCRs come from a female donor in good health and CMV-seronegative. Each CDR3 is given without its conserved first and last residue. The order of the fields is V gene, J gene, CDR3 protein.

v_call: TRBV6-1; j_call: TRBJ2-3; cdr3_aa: ASGSSTDTQY
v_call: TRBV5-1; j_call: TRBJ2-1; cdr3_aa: ASSFRGQNEQF
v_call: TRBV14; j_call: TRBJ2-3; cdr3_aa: ASSQVSSGSFSGTQY
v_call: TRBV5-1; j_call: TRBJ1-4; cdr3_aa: ASSLQGANEKLF
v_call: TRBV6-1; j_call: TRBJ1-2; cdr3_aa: ASSESGQLYGYT
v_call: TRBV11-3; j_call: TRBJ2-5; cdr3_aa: ASSPMAPLQETQY
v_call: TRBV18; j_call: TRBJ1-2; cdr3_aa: ASSPGQGANYGYT
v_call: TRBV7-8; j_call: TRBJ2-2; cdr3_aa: ASSLGQQGARTGELF
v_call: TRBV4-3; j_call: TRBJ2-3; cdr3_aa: ASSPSGHLLGDDTQY
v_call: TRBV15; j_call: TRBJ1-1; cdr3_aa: ATSRDLQGWNTEAF
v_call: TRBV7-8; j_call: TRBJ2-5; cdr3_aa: ASSLVPSGRQETQY
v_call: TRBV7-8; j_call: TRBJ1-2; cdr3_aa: ASSSRGGPAYGYT
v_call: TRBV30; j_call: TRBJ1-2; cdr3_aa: AWSVQANYGYT
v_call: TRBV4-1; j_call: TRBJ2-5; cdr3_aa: ASSQPGLAPENQY
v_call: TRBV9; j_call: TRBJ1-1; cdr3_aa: ASSPQGLNTEAF
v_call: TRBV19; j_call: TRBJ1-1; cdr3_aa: ASSTGTGIGAF
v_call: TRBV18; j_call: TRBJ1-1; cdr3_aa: ASSPAPGSNTEAF
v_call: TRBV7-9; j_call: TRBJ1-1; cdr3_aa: ASSFIPMNTEAF
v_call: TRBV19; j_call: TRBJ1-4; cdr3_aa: ASSIRGANEKLF
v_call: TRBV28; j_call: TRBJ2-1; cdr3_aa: ATLTPDSLHEQF
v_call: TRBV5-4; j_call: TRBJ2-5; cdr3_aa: ASSEKAGGETQY
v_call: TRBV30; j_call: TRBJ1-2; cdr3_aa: AWIRRGANYGYT
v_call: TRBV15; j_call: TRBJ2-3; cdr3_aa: ATSLAGSTDTQY
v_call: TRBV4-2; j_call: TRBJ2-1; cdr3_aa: ASSQGSGPYNEQF
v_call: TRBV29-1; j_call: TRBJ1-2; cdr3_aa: SVGFRTDYGYT
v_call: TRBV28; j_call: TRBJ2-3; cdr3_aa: ASRRGDTQY
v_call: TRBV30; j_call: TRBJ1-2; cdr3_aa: AWILSGQDVYGYT
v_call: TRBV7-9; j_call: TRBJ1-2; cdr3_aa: ASSPSNTGVDGYT
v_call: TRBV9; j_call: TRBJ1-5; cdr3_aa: ASSVDDSGSSAQH
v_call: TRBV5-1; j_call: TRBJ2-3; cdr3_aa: ASSSQIVSSTDTQY